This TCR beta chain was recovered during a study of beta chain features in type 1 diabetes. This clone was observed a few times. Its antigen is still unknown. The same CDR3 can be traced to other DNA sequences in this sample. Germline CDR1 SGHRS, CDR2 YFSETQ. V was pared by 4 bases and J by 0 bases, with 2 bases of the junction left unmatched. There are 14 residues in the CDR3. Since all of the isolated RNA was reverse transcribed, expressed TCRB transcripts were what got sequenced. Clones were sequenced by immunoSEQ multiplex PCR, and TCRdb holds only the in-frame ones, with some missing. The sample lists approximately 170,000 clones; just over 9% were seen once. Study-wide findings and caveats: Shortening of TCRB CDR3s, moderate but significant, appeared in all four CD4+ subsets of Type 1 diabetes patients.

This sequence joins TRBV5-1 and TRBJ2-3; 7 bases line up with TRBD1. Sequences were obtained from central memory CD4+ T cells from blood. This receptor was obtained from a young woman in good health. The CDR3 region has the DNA TGCGCCAGCAGCCTGGACAGGAGCACAGATACGCAGTATTTT. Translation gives CASSLDRSTDTQYF. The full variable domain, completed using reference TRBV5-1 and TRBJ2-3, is KAGVTQTPRYLIKTRGQQVTLSCSPISGHRSVSWYQQTPGQGLQFLFEYFSETQRNKGNFPGRFSGRQFSNSRSEMNVSTLELGDSALYLCASSLDRSTDTQYFGPGTRLTVL.